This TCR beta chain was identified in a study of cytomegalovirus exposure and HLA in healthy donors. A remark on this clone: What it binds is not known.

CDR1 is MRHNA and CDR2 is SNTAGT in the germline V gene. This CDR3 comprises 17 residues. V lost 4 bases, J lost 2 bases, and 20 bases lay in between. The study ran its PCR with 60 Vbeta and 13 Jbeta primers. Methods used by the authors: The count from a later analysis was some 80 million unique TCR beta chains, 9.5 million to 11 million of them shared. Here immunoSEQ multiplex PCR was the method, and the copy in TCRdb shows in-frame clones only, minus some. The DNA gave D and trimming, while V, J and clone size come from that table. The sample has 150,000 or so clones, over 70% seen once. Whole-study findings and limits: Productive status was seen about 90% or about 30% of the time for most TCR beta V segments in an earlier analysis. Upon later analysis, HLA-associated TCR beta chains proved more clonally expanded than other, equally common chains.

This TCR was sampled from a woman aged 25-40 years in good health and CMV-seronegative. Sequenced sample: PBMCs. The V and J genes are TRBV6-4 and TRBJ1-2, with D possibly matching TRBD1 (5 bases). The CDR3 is CASSANSQGTTNYGYTF. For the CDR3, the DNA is TGTGCCAGCAGTGCCAACTCGCAGGGTACAACCAACTATGGCTACACCTTC.